Here is one TCR beta chain with its context. V was pared by 3 bases and J by 1 base, with 12 bases between. The germline CDR1 and CDR2 sequences are LGHDT and YNNKEL (reference sequence). The CDR3 sequence is 15 residues long. Primers targeting TRAV and TRBV primed first-strand cDNA, covering alpha and beta chains. Using a constant-region primer together with a V-primer adapter, TCRs were subjected to around 20 PCR cycles of amplification. TCRdb used MiXCR to reprocess the reads, holding one entry per CDR3 protein. Of around 80,000 distinct CDR3 sequences listed, around 17% are singletons. The source of the sample is a study of low-dose radiotherapy and immunotherapy resistance in tumors. As for the study in general: On an every-two-weeks schedule, patients received intravenous nivolumab 240 mg, along with ipilimumab 1 mg/kg every six weeks. Starting cycle 1 day 1, oral aspirin 300 mg was given daily for four cycles.

Time point given: after trial treatment. Regarding treatment: LDRT plus nivolumab, ipilimumab, low-dose cyclophosphamide and aspirin (RACIN trial). The clonotype was recovered from a male donor with prostate cancer. This sequence joins TRBV3-1 and TRBJ1-1, with D possibly TRBD1 on 6 matching bases. The sample was PBMCs, taken after low-dose radiotherapy plus immunotherapy. The CDR3 here is CASSQGQRGNTEAFF. The DNA for the CDR3 is TGTGCCAGCAGCCAGGGACAACGAGGGAACACTGAAGCTTTCTTT.